The 24 T cell receptor beta chains reported below all come from one sample, sequenced in a study of human T cells and chemical hapten exposure. This sample's time point: patch test 3, about 24 weeks after DPC sensitization. The treatment here: therapeutic diphenylcyclopropenone sensitization with weekly scalp DPC. TCRdb re-called the RACE reads through MiXCR, storing one row per CDR3 protein. The sample lists roughly 200,000 distinct CDR3 sequences, approximately 26% occurring once. Sequenced material: whole blood, taken in connection with sensitization to the hapten diphenylcyclopropenone (DPC). The source is a woman between 40 and 50 years old with alopecia areata. Some clones in this sample may be carry-over from other donors' samples.

The chain couples TRBV11-3 to TRBJ2-2, with 10 nucleotides matching TRBD2. The CDR3 has 14 residues. From germline, CDR1 is SGHNT and CDR2 YENEEA. The junction had 0 bases not matched to a gene; V was cut back by 2 bases and J by 6 bases. In DNA, the CDR3 is TGTGCCAGCAGCTTACTAGCGGGAGCCGGGGAGCTGTTTTTT. Translating it yields CASSLLAGAGELFF.

The chain is built from TRBV2 and TRBJ2-1, with 14 bases matching TRBD2. This CDR3 has 16 amino acids. The ends lost 6 bases at V and 3 bases at J; junction bases unmatched: 4. Germline V gene sequence: CDR1 SNHLY, CDR2 FYNNEI. This CDR3 reads CASRGTSGRFYNEQFF. The CDR3 nucleotides read TGTGCCAGCAGGGGGACTAGCGGGAGATTCTACAATGAGCAGTTCTTC.

This chain joins TRBV6-1 and TRBJ2-2; D gene ambiguous. The CDR3 length is 14 residues. V lost 8 bases and J lost 0, with 10 bases in between. The germline V gene has CDR1 MNHNS and CDR2 SASEGT. The CDR3 region is CASRRLTNTGELFF. The CDR3 coding sequence is TGTGCCAGCCGAAGACTGACGAACACCGGGGAGCTGTTTTTT.

The chain recombines TRBV10-3 with TRBJ2-3, with 7 bases aligning to TRBD1. The CDR3 is made up of 15 amino acids. V gave up 7 bases and J gave up 4 bases; unmatched junction bases: 11. Germline CDR1 reads ENHRY; CDR2 reads SYGVKD. The CDR3 region has the DNA TGTGCCATCACCGGACGACAGGGAACACCAGATACGCAGTATTTT. Encoded protein: CAITGRQGTPDTQYF.

The J gene is TRBJ2-5, the V gene TRBV4-3; 7 nucleotides line up with TRBD2. Germline assignment: CDR1 LGHNA and CDR2 YSLEER. V was pared by 3 bases and J by 4 bases, with 8 bases of the junction left unmatched. The CDR3 consists of 15 residues. CDR3 sequence: CASSHGTSAGETQYF. In DNA, the CDR3 is TGCGCCAGCAGCCACGGAACTAGCGCTGGAGAGACCCAGTACTTC.

This chain joins TRBV5-6 and TRBJ2-5, with 12 bases lining up with TRBD2. Trimming at V came to 3 bases and at J to 2 bases, leaving 14 bases not matched to a gene. The CDR3 consists of 19 residues. CDR1 is SGHDT, CDR2 YYEEEE, per germline. Here the CDR3 reads CASSSVGGLAGPYQETQYF. As DNA, the CDR3 is TGTGCCAGCAGCTCCGTAGGAGGACTAGCGGGACCCTATCAAGAGACCCAGTACTTC.

V usage is TRBV27 and J usage is TRBJ2-2, with D possibly matching TRBD2 (5 bases). Germline V lookup: CDR1 MNHEY, CDR2 SMNVEV (reference sequence). This CDR3 has 14 residues. V shed 11 bases and J shed 4 bases, with 17 bases lying between them. The CDR3 nucleotides are TGTGCCGGAAAATACACCGCGGGCACCGGGGAGCTGTTTTTT. Encoded protein: CAGKYTAGTGELFF.

This chain joins TRBV6-5 and TRBJ2-3; D is undetermined. The V gene lost 0 bases and the J gene lost 7 bases, with 11 bases spanning the gap. In germline, CDR1 is MNHEY, CDR2 SVGAGI. The CDR3 is 14 residues long. The DNA of the CDR3 is TGTGCCAGCAGTTACTCCACAAACCTGAATACGCAGTATTTT. The encoded protein is CASSYSTNLNTQYF.

The V call is TRBV20-1, the J call TRBJ2-7, with 7 nucleotides matching TRBD1. This CDR3 spans 12 amino acids. Germline lookup yields CDR1 DFQATT and CDR2 SNEGSKA (reference sequence). V shed 2 bases and J 6 bases; nucleotides not matched to a gene: 4. CDR3: CSARPDRAEQYF. The CDR3 DNA is TGCAGTGCTAGACCCGACAGGGCCGAGCAGTACTTC.

This chain links TRBV10-3 with TRBJ1-5, with 9 bases that match TRBD1. The length of the CDR3 is 15 residues. Germline V gene lookup returns CDR1 ENHRY and CDR2 SYGVKD. The junction had 3 bases not matched to a gene; V was cut back by 2 bases and J by 4 bases. This chain's CDR3 is CAISEGQGTNQPQHF. The DNA for the CDR3 is TGTGCCATCAGTGAGGGACAGGGGACGAATCAGCCCCAGCATTTT.

The count of this clonotype is one. The genes are TRBV12-3 or TRBV12-4 and TRBJ2-2, with a weak D call TRBD2 (6 bases). The CDR3 is 14 residues long. Trimming removed 3 bases at V and 6 bases at J, with 11 bases between. CDR3 region: CASSFSSGAGELFF. CDR3 sequence (DNA): TGTGCCAGCAGTTTCTCATCGGGGGCCGGGGAGCTGTTTTTT.

This clonotype appeared a few times. The CDR3 DNA sequence: TGTGCCAGCAGCTTTGCGGGACAAGAGACCCAGTACTTC. Residues: CASSFAGQETQYF. This chain links TRBV7-9 with TRBJ2-5, with TRBD2 as a possible D gene (6 bases). Trimming removed 3 bases from V and 2 bases from J, with 7 bases in between. Germline V lookup: CDR1 SEHNR, CDR2 FQNEAQ (reference sequence). The CDR3 is 13 residues long.

This chain joins TRBV20-1 and TRBJ1-1; D remains unclear. Germline V gene data show CDR1 as DFQATT and CDR2 as SNEGSKA (reference sequence). There are 14 residues in the CDR3. V lost 5 bases to trimming and J lost 11 bases, with 24 bases between them. The CDR3 is CSAGQDSVGWWAFF. The CDR3 region has the DNA TGCAGTGCTGGTCAGGATTCCGTCGGTTGGTGGGCTTTCTTT.

This sequence joins TRBV19 and TRBJ2-1; 9 bases match TRBD2. The germline CDR1 and CDR2 sequences are LNHDA and SQIVND (reference sequence). CDR3 size: 15 residues. V was pared by 5 bases and J by 6 bases, with 8 bases of the junction left unmatched. CDR3 amino acids: CASSGASGISNEQFF. The CDR3, as DNA: TGTGCCAGTAGTGGGGCTAGCGGGATATCCAATGAGCAGTTCTTC.

V and J are TRBV20-1 and TRBJ2-3, with 10 bases lining up with TRBD1. The CDR3 totals 13 residues. Germline values: CDR1 DFQATT, CDR2 SNEGSKA (reference sequence). V was clipped by 6 bases and J by 5 bases; unmatched bases: 5. The CDR3, as DNA: TGCAGTGCGGGGGACAGGGGAAAAGATACGCAGTATTTT. Translated: CSAGDRGKDTQYF.

This chain uses TRBV20-1 with TRBJ2-3; TRBD2 matches at 11 bases. The CDR3 runs 16 residues. J gave up 1 base and V 3 bases, and 6 bases lay outside the gene matches. Germline CDR1 reads DFQATT; CDR2 reads SNEGSKA (reference sequence). This CDR3 reads CSARRGGLAGTDTQYF. Written as DNA, the CDR3 is TGCAGTGCTAGGAGAGGGGGACTAGCGGGCACAGATACGCAGTATTTT.

A few counts support this clonotype. The chain has TRBV10-3 and TRBJ1-1; 7 bases are a match to TRBD1. CDR1 ENHRY and CDR2 SYGVKD come from the germline V gene. With V trimmed by 6 bases and J by 3 bases, 7 bases remained unmatched. The CDR3 totals 14 residues. As DNA, the CDR3 is TGTGCCATCAGGCAGGGGGATAGGTACACTGAAGCTTTCTTT. Protein: CAIRQGDRYTEAFF.

The CDR3 spells CASNWRGGATQYF. The CDR3 bases are TGTGCCTCGAACTGGCGTGGGGGGGCTACGCAGTATTTT. This sequence joins TRBV30 and TRBJ2-3; D is perhaps TRBD2 (7 bases). Germline assignment: CDR1 GTSNPN and CDR2 SVGIG (reference sequence). The CDR3 is 13 amino acids. Trimming cost V 7 bases and J 8 bases, with 19 bases left between them.

The rearrangement joins TRBV7-2 to TRBJ2-3; D not certain. Trimming shortened V by 2 bases and J by 5 bases, and 8 bases separated the two germline ends. Per germline, CDR1 SGHTA and CDR2 FQGNSA. The CDR3 has 13 residues. The CDR3 DNA reads TGTGCCAGCAGCTTAAACGAAAAAGATACGCAGTATTTT. As protein: CASSLNEKDTQYF.

This clonotype was observed a few times. V and J are TRBV7-2 and TRBJ2-1; tentatively, D is TRBD2 (6 bases). CDR1 is SGHTA and CDR2 is FQGNSA in the germline V gene. V lost 3 bases and J 8 bases, leaving 11 bases between the germline ends. The CDR3 consists of 13 residues. CDR3 nucleotides: TGTGCCAGCAGCTTGGGCTCGGGGGATGAGCAGTTCTTC. Its translation: CASSLGSGDEQFF.

The chain combines TRBV11-2 with TRBJ1-2; the match to TRBD1 covers 9 bases. The CDR3 spans 15 residues. Trimming took 5 bases from V and 8 from J; bases not matched to a gene: 12. Germline CDR1 reads SGHAT; CDR2 reads FQNNGV. CDR3 DNA: TGTGCCAGCAGCCCCCCGCGGGACAGGGTATCCGGCTACACCTTC. This gives the protein CASSPPRDRVSGYTF.

J is TRBJ2-1 and V is TRBV19, with 11 bases matching TRBD2. CDR3 size: 15 residues. V lost 5 bases and J lost 6; bases outside the gene matches: 6. Germline lookup yields CDR1 LNHDA and CDR2 SQIVND (reference sequence). The CDR3 bases are TGTGCCAGTAGTCCCAACGGACTAGCGGGCAATGAGCAGTTCTTC. Its translation is CASSPNGLAGNEQFF.

This clonotype has just a few counts. V usage is TRBV18 and J usage is TRBJ2-7; tentatively, D is TRBD1 (6 bases). Germline CDR1 is KGHSH and CDR2 is LQKENI. The CDR3 runs 15 residues. Trimming stripped 3 bases from V and 4 bases from J, with 16 bases between. DNA of the CDR3: TGTGCCAGCTCACCGGCTGCAGGGGTCGAGTACGAGCAGTACTTC. Translation: CASSPAAGVEYEQYF.

V usage is TRBV12-3 or TRBV12-4 and J usage is TRBJ1-4; D is possibly TRBD1 (6 bases). The CDR3 has 13 residues. The V gene lost 7 bases and the J gene lost 8 bases, with 14 bases spanning the gap. The CDR3 reads CASTRQGSEKLFF. In nucleotides, the CDR3 is TGTGCCAGCACTAGGCAGGGGTCGGAAAAACTGTTTTTT.